These 16 T cell receptor beta chains were sequenced from one sample in a study of blood T cell repertoires in COVID-19. Clones were sequenced by immunoSEQ multiplex PCR, and TCRdb holds only the in-frame ones, with some missing. The data contain 200,000 to 250,000 clones, roughly four fifths of them singletons. The sample taken for sequencing was peripheral blood. The receptors stem from an elderly woman with COVID-19, enrolled during active disease.

J is TRBJ1-2 and V is TRBV7-2; possible D gene TRBD1, 6 bases. The V gene's germline CDR1 is SGHTA and CDR2 FQGNSA. Trimming shortened V by 4 bases and J by 2 bases, and 11 bases separated the two germline ends. The CDR3 runs to 14 residues. CDR3 in DNA: TGTGCCAGCAGCTGGTCGACAGGAAACTATGGCTACACCTTC. Its protein is CASSWSTGNYGYTF.

This chain's CDR3 is CASSPDSLEAFF. DNA for the CDR3: TGTGCCAGCAGTCCGGACAGTCTTGAAGCTTTCTTT. The chain has TRBV6-2 or TRBV6-3 and TRBJ1-1; tentative D call: TRBD1 (6 bases). The germline V gene encodes CDR1 MNHEY and CDR2 SVGEGT. This CDR3 is built from 12 residues. Trimming removed 5 bases at V and 7 bases at J, with 11 bases between.

The chain is built from TRBV5-1 and TRBJ2-7; 8 bases align to TRBD1. The ends lost 4 bases at V and 7 bases at J; junction bases unmatched: 10. The germline gives CDR1 SGHRS, CDR2 YFSETQ. The CDR3 is made up of 14 amino acids. The CDR3 DNA reads as TGCGCCAGCAGCCATCCAGGGGGCCCGGGGGAGCAGTACTTC. Translation gives CASSHPGGPGEQYF. The full variable domain, in which reference TRBV5-1 and TRBJ2-7 provide the parts outside the CDR3, is KAGVTQTPRYLIKTRGQQVTLSCSPISGHRSVSWYQQTPGQGLQFLFEYFSETQRNKGNFPGRFSGRQFSNSRSEMNVSTLELGDSALYLCASSHPGGPGEQYFGPGTRLTVT.

V is TRBV7-3 and J is TRBJ1-5; TRBD1 agrees at 7 bases. This CDR3 is 14 amino acids long. In germline, CDR1 is SGHTA, CDR2 FQGTGA. With V trimmed by 5 bases and J by 2 bases, 3 bases remained unmatched. This CDR3 reads CASSQTGGNQPQHF. The DNA for the CDR3 is TGTGCCAGCAGCCAAACAGGGGGCAATCAGCCCCAGCATTTT.

The chain recombines TRBV5-1 with TRBJ1-2, with D perhaps matching TRBD1 (5 bases). Trimming left V 4 bases short and J 8 bases short, with 18 bases between. The CDR3 totals 14 residues. The germline V gene has CDR1 SGHRS and CDR2 YFSETQ. The CDR3 is CASSPQGLNYGYTF. The CDR3 bases are TGCGCCAGCAGCCCCCAGGGTCTTAATTACGGCTACACCTTC.

This clone was seen once. The DNA for the CDR3 is TGCGCCAGCAGCTCGGAGGAGGGGGCTGGGGAGTTCTTC. It yields the protein CASSSEEGAGEFF. The chain employs TRBV5-1 and TRBJ2-1; TRBD1 is a possible D gene (7 bases). The CDR3 is 13 residues long. Trimming shortened V by 3 bases and J by 14 bases, and 18 bases separated the two germline ends. From germline, CDR1 is SGHRS and CDR2 YFSETQ.

The genes are TRBV18 and TRBJ1-1; D call uncertain. With 3 bases removed from V and 1 base from J, the gap between germline ends came to 12 bases. Germline V gene sequence: CDR1 KGHSH, CDR2 LQKENI. This CDR3 has 15 residues. The CDR3 spells CASSPRGNTNTEAFF. In DNA form, the CDR3 reads TGTGCCAGCTCACCGAGAGGGAACACGAACACTGAAGCTTTCTTT.

J is TRBJ2-2 and V is TRBV5-4; the D is unclear. Deletions cut 0 bases from V and 6 bases from J, with 6 bases between. Per the germline V gene, CDR1 is SGHNT and CDR2 is YYREEE (reference sequence). This CDR3 comprises 13 residues. CDR3 sequence: CASSLVLAGELFF. The CDR3 DNA follows: TGTGCCAGCAGCTTGGTCCTAGCCGGGGAGCTGTTTTTT.

The chain combines TRBV9 with TRBJ1-1; 8 bases agree with TRBD1. Germline lookup yields CDR1 SGDLS and CDR2 YYNGEE. V was pared by 4 bases and J by 6 bases, with 11 bases of the junction left unmatched. The CDR3 totals 15 residues. The CDR3 DNA follows: TGTGCCAGCAGCCCCCGACAGGGGCGAGACTCTGAAGCTTTCTTT. Its protein product is CASSPRQGRDSEAFF.

V is TRBV5-1 and J is TRBJ1-3, with D possibly TRBD1 on 5 matching bases. V was shortened by 2 bases and J by 6 bases, with 12 bases between the two germline ends. The CDR3 is 14 amino acids. Germline assignment: CDR1 SGHRS and CDR2 YFSETQ. Written as DNA, the CDR3 is TGCGCCAGCAGCTTCGGGCAGGGCCAAAACACCATATATTTT. Translating it yields CASSFGQGQNTIYF.

This chain connects TRBV20-1 to TRBJ2-2; a weak D match, TRBD2 (7 bases). CDR1 and CDR2 (germline): DFQATT, SNEGSKA (reference sequence). There are 13 residues in the CDR3. Trimming cost V 3 bases and J 7 bases, with 12 bases left between them. The CDR3 DNA is TGCAGTGCTAGTCCGGGGGGCAACGGGGAGCTGTTTTTT. The encoded protein is CSASPGGNGELFF.

The chain carries TRBV24-1 and TRBJ2-5; TRBD2 aligns across 9 bases. The germline V gene has CDR1 KGHDR and CDR2 SFDVKD. The CDR3 sequence is 14 residues long. V dropped 7 bases and J dropped 5; count of bases not matched to a gene: 7. The CDR3 sequence is CATRPASGRETQYF. The CDR3 region has the DNA TGTGCCACCAGGCCGGCCAGCGGGAGGGAGACCCAGTACTTC.

CDR3 coding DNA: TGTGCCATACTACGAACAGGGGGTGATCCTGTCTATGGCTACACCTTC. Amino acids: CAILRTGGDPVYGYTF. This chain joins TRBV2 and TRBJ1-2; 8 nucleotides line up with TRBD1. This CDR3 contains 16 residues. The germline CDR1 and CDR2 sequences are SNHLY and FYNNEI. The junction had 17 bases not matched to a gene; V was cut back by 10 bases and J by 4 bases.

The count of this clone is one. The rearrangement uses TRBV28 and TRBJ1-4, with D unresolved. V was shortened by 4 bases and J by 4 bases, with 13 bases between the two germline ends. The germline CDR1 and CDR2 sequences are MDHEN and SYDVKM. CDR3 length equals 15 residues. CDR3 protein: CASSSEGGINEKLFF. The CDR3 DNA sequence: TGTGCCAGCAGTTCCGAGGGCGGCATTAATGAAAAACTGTTTTTT.

The V and J genes are TRBV5-1 and TRBJ2-3, with 7 bases lining up with TRBD1. V lost 3 bases and J lost 8; bases outside the gene matches: 18. The CDR3 length is 17 residues. Germline V gene data show CDR1 as SGHRS and CDR2 as YFSETQ. Written as DNA, the CDR3 is TGCGCCAGCAGCTCAGCAGCCGGGGCAGGGGGTTTCGGTACGCAGTATTTT. Translation: CASSSAAGAGGFGTQYF.

The sample holds a few counts of this clone. The chain combines TRBV4-1 with TRBJ1-1; the D is unclear. This CDR3 is built from 16 residues. The V gene's germline CDR1 is MGHRA and CDR2 YSYEKL. Trimming pared 1 base from V and 6 bases from J, leaving 18 bases between. CDR3 DNA sequence: TGCGCCAGCAGCCAAGTTGGTCGGGTGCCCTCGGCTGAAGCTTTCTTT. Translating it yields CASSQVGRVPSAEAFF.